The rows below give T cell receptor beta chains drawn from one sample of a study of blood T cell repertoires in COVID-19. The assay was immunoSEQ multiplex PCR, and TCRdb's table has in-frame clones only and misses some. The top ten clones hold less than 40% of a sample with around 120,000 clones, around 87% of them seen once. Material for sequencing was peripheral blood. Every receptor here comes from a woman of 80 years or more with acute or convalescent COVID-19. Each CDR3 is given with its conserved first and last residue. A D gene is named only where the DNA matches it firmly. The size field is filled for only some rows; it gives once, few, many or a size class.

abundance,j_gene,d_gene,v_gene,CDR3nt,CDR3aa
once,TRBJ2-7,TRBD2,TRBV7-2,TGTGCCAGCAGCTTAGGTCTCTCGCGGGGGGAACTTGAGCAGTACTTC,CASSLGLSRGELEQYF
.,TRBJ2-2,.,TRBV13,TGTGCCAGCAGCTTAGGCGTCAGGGGTAACACCGGGGAGCTGTTTTTT,CASSLGVRGNTGELFF
.,TRBJ2-7,.,TRBV10-3,TGTGCCATCAGTGAGCACTCGGGCTGGGGCAGCTCCTACGAGCAGTACTTC,CAISEHSGWGSSYEQYF
.,TRBJ1-3,.,TRBV5-1,TGCGCCAGCAGCTTGGGCGGGCAGAGAGACTCTGGAAACACCATATATTTT,CASSLGGQRDSGNTIYF
.,TRBJ2-2,.,TRBV5-8,TGTGCCAGCGGTGCCGCCAGGGGAAATTTGTGGACCGGGGAGCTGTTTTTT,CASGAARGNLWTGELFF
.,TRBJ1-3,.,TRBV5-5,TGTGCCAGCAGCTTGGCTGGGGCAAACTCTGGAAACACCATATATTTT,CASSLAGANSGNTIYF
.,TRBJ1-2,TRBD1,TRBV2,TGTGCCAGCAAGGGGACAGTTTCTTACTATGGCTACACCTTC,CASKGTVSYYGYTF
.,TRBJ1-4,.,TRBV5-6,TGTGCCAGCAGCTCGACCGGGACAAATAATGAAAAACTGTTTTTT,CASSSTGTNNEKLFF
.,TRBJ1-1,.,TRBV19,TGTGCCAGTAGTGCGGCGCTGCTAAAGGCTACTGAAGCTTTCTTT,CASSAALLKATEAFF
.,TRBJ2-1,TRBD2,TRBV6-2/TRBV6-3,TGTGCCAGCAGCTCCCCTAGCGGGGGCTACTCCTACAATGAGCAGTTCTTC,CASSSPSGGYSYNEQFF
.,TRBJ1-2,.,TRBV20-1,TGCAGTGCTAGAACCGGCTATGGCTACACCTTC,CSARTGYGYTF
.,TRBJ2-5,TRBD1,TRBV18,TGTGCCAGCTCACCACGGACAGGGGAGACCCAGTACTTC,CASSPRTGETQYF
.,TRBJ2-5,TRBD2,TRBV2,TGTGCCAGCAGTGAACTAGCGGGGGGGCAGGAGACCCAGTACTTC,CASSELAGGQETQYF
.,TRBJ2-7,.,TRBV5-6,TGTGCCAGCAGCCAAAGAGGCTACGAGCAGTACTTC,CASSQRGYEQYF
.,TRBJ2-7,.,TRBV7-9,TGTGCCAGCAGCTTAGTCCAGGAGGCCTACGAGCAGTACTTC,CASSLVQEAYEQYF
.,TRBJ1-3,.,TRBV10-1,TGCGCCAGCAGTGAGTCCCCTTTTCCTTCGTCTGGAAACACCATATATTTT,CASSESPFPSSGNTIYF
once,TRBJ1-6,.,TRBV19,TGTGCCAGTAGTATATCAGGATCCCCATACAATTCACCCCTCCACTTT,CASSISGSPYNSPLHF
.,TRBJ1-4,.,TRBV18,TGTGCCAGCTCTACATACAGGGTTGGTGAAAAACTGTTTTTT,CASSTYRVGEKLFF
few,TRBJ1-1,.,TRBV7-9,TGTGCCAGCAGCTCGGTCGGGAACACTGAAGCTTTCTTT,CASSSVGNTEAFF
.,TRBJ1-3,.,TRBV18,TGTGCCAGCTCACCACCGTCGGGTTCTGGAAACACCATATATTTT,CASSPPSGSGNTIYF
.,TRBJ1-1,.,TRBV24-1,TGTGCCACCAGTGCCGCCGACGGGGAGAACACTGAAGCTTTCTTT,CATSAADGENTEAFF
once,TRBJ2-7,.,TRBV5-6,TGTGCCAGCAGCCAGTACAGGGGAGGATGGTACGAGCAGTACTTC,CASSQYRGGWYEQYF
.,TRBJ1-1,.,TRBV4-3,TGCGCCAGCAGCCAAGGCGGAGCGGGTGGCAGGACAAACACTGAAGCTTTCTTT,CASSQGGAGGRTNTEAFF
.,TRBJ2-5,.,TRBV28,TGTGCCAGCAGTTTGTTCCAGGGCCTGGAGACCCAGTACTTC,CASSLFQGLETQYF
.,TRBJ1-1,.,TRBV30,TGTGCCTGGAGCAGGGGCGGACCTGAAGCTTTCTTT,CAWSRGGPEAFF
.,TRBJ1-1,TRBD1,TRBV6-5,TGTGCCAGCAGTTACGACAGCGCCCAGGGGGCTGAAGCTTTCTTT,CASSYDSAQGAEAFF
.,TRBJ1-5,.,TRBV10-3,TGTGCCATCAGTGAATCGGGAGATAGCAATCAGCCCCAGCATTTT,CAISESGDSNQPQHF
.,TRBJ1-1,.,TRBV11-2,TGTGCCAGCAGGCCACAGGGGAACACTGAAGCTTTCTTT,CASRPQGNTEAFF
once,TRBJ1-5,.,TRBV4-3,TGCGCCAGCAGCCAAGAGTTCCACAATCAGCCCCAGCATTTT,CASSQEFHNQPQHF
.,TRBJ1-4,.,TRBV18,TGTGCCAGCTCACCATCACGGGGGAGTGAAAAACTGTTTTTT,CASSPSRGSEKLFF
.,TRBJ1-3,.,TRBV11-2,TGTGCCAGCAGCTTAGATCCAATCTCTGGAAACACCATATATTTT,CASSLDPISGNTIYF
few,TRBJ2-3,.,TRBV24-1,TGTGCCACCAGTGCGGCTAGCCCCGCAGATACGCAGTATTTT,CATSAASPADTQYF
.,TRBJ2-7,TRBD1,TRBV18,TGTGCCAGCTCCTTTGGACAGGGGCTGTCCTACGAGCAGTACTTC,CASSFGQGLSYEQYF
.,TRBJ2-7,TRBD1,TRBV2,TGTGCCAGCAGAAGGGGACAGGGGGCGGAGGAGCAGTACTTC,CASRRGQGAEEQYF
.,TRBJ2-7,TRBD2,TRBV7-2,TGTGCCAGCAGCGAGGGACTAGCGGGACACCTTGGACAGCAGTACTTC,CASSEGLAGHLGQQYF
.,TRBJ2-1,TRBD1,TRBV28,TGTGCCAGCAGCTTTGACCGGGACAGGGGGTTCAATGAGCAGTTCTTC,CASSFDRDRGFNEQFF
once,TRBJ2-2,.,TRBV9,TGTGCCAGCAGCCCACAGACCTACATGATCACCGGGGAGCTGTTTTTT,CASSPQTYMITGELFF
.,TRBJ2-5,TRBD1,TRBV12-3/TRBV12-4,TGTGCCAGCAGTGGGACAGGGTTTGAGACCCAGTACTTC,CASSGTGFETQYF
few,TRBJ2-7,.,TRBV5-8,TGTGCCAGCAGCCCGCAGTGGCCCGAGCAGTACTTC,CASSPQWPEQYF
.,TRBJ1-1,TRBD1,TRBV7-9,TGTGCCAGCAGCTTAGGGACAGGGAACACTGAAGCTTTCTTT,CASSLGTGNTEAFF
.,TRBJ1-3,.,TRBV6-1,TGTGCCAGCAGTGAAGGCTTTACGGGGAACACCATATATTTT,CASSEGFTGNTIYF
.,TRBJ1-2,TRBD1,TRBV18,TGTGCCAGCTCACCCCAGACAGGGGACTATGGCTACACCTTC,CASSPQTGDYGYTF
.,TRBJ1-5,.,TRBV12-3/TRBV12-4,TGTGCCAGCCAGGATAATAGCAATCAGCCCCAGCATTTT,CASQDNSNQPQHF
.,TRBJ1-6,.,TRBV19,TGTGCCAGCTCCGGGGGTATAAATTCACCCCTCCACTTT,CASSGGINSPLHF
few,TRBJ2-7,.,TRBV19,TGTGCCAGTAGTATCTTTCAGACCTACGAGCAGTACTTC,CASSIFQTYEQYF
.,TRBJ1-2,.,TRBV14,TGTGCCAGCAGCCAAGATATGGAGAACTATGGCTACACCTTC,CASSQDMENYGYTF
.,TRBJ2-7,TRBD2,TRBV10-3,TGTGCCATCAGGGGGACTAGCGGGTCCTACGAGCAGTACTTC,CAIRGTSGSYEQYF
.,TRBJ2-5,TRBD2,TRBV15,TGTGCCACCAGCAGAGCGGGAGGGCCCCAAGAGACCCAGTACTTC,CATSRAGGPQETQYF
.,TRBJ2-1,TRBD2,TRBV19,TGTGCCAGGGCAGCGGGGGGCACCTACAATGAGCAGTTCTTC,CARAAGGTYNEQFF